Presented here are 30 T cell receptor beta chains from one specimen sequenced in a study of technical replicates of blood from a handful of donors. Generated by immunoSEQ multiplex PCR, the TCRdb table keeps only in-frame clones and is missing some. The table includes 79,000 or so clones, approximately 96% detected once. The sample consisted of T cells isolated from PBMCs. These receptor sequences come from a human donor in good health.

The chain uses TRBV7-2 and TRBJ2-7; 14 bases agree with TRBD2. The CDR3 is 18 residues long. V lost 1 base, J lost 8 bases, and 13 bases stayed unmatched. Germline V lookup: CDR1 SGHTA, CDR2 FQGNSA. The chain's CDR3 is CASSLVDTLGTSGRKQYF. The CDR3 DNA follows: TGTGCCAGCAGCTTAGTCGATACCCTCGGGACTAGCGGGAGAAAGCAGTACTTC.

The V gene is TRBV2, the J gene TRBJ2-2, with a tentative D call TRBD2 (6 bases). This CDR3 has 13 residues. V lost 3 bases to trimming and J lost 12 bases, with 14 bases between them. CDR1 and CDR2 (germline): SNHLY, FYNNEI. The CDR3 protein is CASSDEYGGQLFF. CDR3 sequence (DNA): TGTGCCAGCAGTGACGAATACGGAGGGCAGCTGTTTTTT.

The chain employs TRBV5-1 and TRBJ1-1; 8 bases align to TRBD1. The CDR3 spans 16 residues. Germline CDR1 and CDR2: SGHRS and YFSETQ. After removal of 1 base from V and 0 bases from J, the junction contained 5 bases not matched to a gene. The CDR3, as DNA: TGCGCCAGCAGCTTGTCGTCCAGGGGGCTGAACACTGAAGCTTTCTTT. Protein: CASSLSSRGLNTEAFF.

This chain's CDR3 is CASSLEGSGSYEQYF. In DNA form, the CDR3 reads TGTGCCAGCAGCTTGGAAGGTAGCGGGAGCTACGAGCAGTACTTC. The chain is built from TRBV5-4 and TRBJ2-7; 9 nucleotides line up with TRBD2. Per the germline V gene, CDR1 is SGHNT and CDR2 is YYREEE (reference sequence). CDR3 length equals 15 residues. V lost 0 bases and J lost 3; bases outside the gene matches: 4.

CDR3 residues: CASSFGASGGTYEQYF. Written as DNA, the CDR3 is TGTGCCAGCAGTTTCGGGGCTAGCGGGGGAACCTACGAGCAGTACTTC. The chain carries TRBV27 and TRBJ2-7; TRBD2 matches 10 bases. This CDR3 region has 16 residues. Germline lookup yields CDR1 MNHEY and CDR2 SMNVEV (reference sequence). J was trimmed by 2 bases and V by 3 bases; bases with no gene match: 7.

This chain uses TRBV4-1 with TRBJ2-2; D is ambiguous. CDR1 is MGHRA, CDR2 YSYEKL, per germline. This CDR3 spans 16 amino acids. The V and J ends lost 3 bases and 0 bases respectively, with 11 bases between them. CDR3 region: CASSHRAFANTGELFF. In DNA, the CDR3 is TGCGCCAGCAGCCATCGAGCGTTCGCGAACACCGGGGAGCTGTTTTTT.

This clone appeared once. The rearrangement links TRBV9 to TRBJ2-1, with a possible D match to TRBD2 (6 bases). This CDR3 has 12 residues. Looked up from germline, CDR1 is SGDLS and CDR2 is YYNGEE. V was pared by 0 bases and J by 10 bases, with 8 bases between. CDR3 protein: CASSVGGEEQFF. The CDR3 bases are TGTGCCAGCAGCGTAGGCGGGGAAGAGCAGTTCTTC.

The chain couples TRBV4-3 to TRBJ2-1; possible D gene TRBD2, 5 bases. This CDR3 contains 15 residues. Germline V gene sequence: CDR1 LGHNA, CDR2 YSLEER. Trimming pared 0 bases from V and 8 bases from J, leaving 14 bases between. The CDR3 is CASSQDRDRLDEQFF. The DNA of the CDR3 is TGCGCCAGCAGCCAAGATCGGGATAGATTGGATGAGCAGTTCTTC.

The V call is TRBV6-1, the J call TRBJ1-1, with TRBD1 as a possible D gene (5 bases). There are 14 residues in the CDR3. Deletions cut 6 bases from V and 0 bases from J, with 11 bases between. The germline V gene has CDR1 MNHNS and CDR2 SASEGT. The CDR3 reads CASSAGILNTEAFF. The DNA of the CDR3 is TGTGCCAGCAGCGCAGGGATATTGAACACTGAAGCTTTCTTT.

The chain links TRBV5-4 to TRBJ2-7; 9 bases agree with TRBD2. Germline values: CDR1 SGHNT, CDR2 YYREEE (reference sequence). The J segment lost 2 bases and the V segment lost 2 bases, leaving 2 bases of the junction unmatched. This CDR3 has 14 amino acids. The DNA of the CDR3 is TGTGCCAGCAGCTTCGGGACTAGCCCCTACGAGCAGTACTTC. It codes for CASSFGTSPYEQYF.

This chain connects TRBV5-1 to TRBJ2-7; weak D call: TRBD1 (6 bases). The V and J ends lost 1 base and 2 bases respectively, with 16 bases between them. Germline CDR1 reads SGHRS; CDR2 reads YFSETQ. The CDR3 length is 16 residues. The CDR3 loop reads CASSLIEDRKTYEQYF. The DNA for the CDR3 is TGCGCCAGCAGCTTGATCGAGGACAGAAAAACCTACGAGCAGTACTTC.

V is TRBV7-3 and J is TRBJ2-7; 14 nucleotides agree with TRBD2. Germline assignment: CDR1 SGHTA and CDR2 FQGTGA. V lost 7 bases and J lost 6; bases outside the gene matches: 8. The length of the CDR3 is 15 residues. CDR3 DNA: TGTGCCAGCACCCCTCCCGGACTAGCGGGAGGCGAGCAGTACTTC. This encodes CASTPPGLAGGEQYF.

The chain links TRBV18 to TRBJ1-5; 9 bases map to TRBD1. Trimming at V came to 6 bases and at J to 3 bases, leaving 6 bases not matched to a gene. CDR3 length equals 15 residues. Germline CDR1 KGHSH, CDR2 LQKENI. CDR3 coding DNA: TGTGCCAGCTCCTTAGGGACAGGGCACAATCAGCCCCAGCATTTT. Translating it yields CASSLGTGHNQPQHF.

This chain uses TRBV5-6 with TRBJ1-4; D call uncertain. The CDR3 is 13 residues long. The germline gives CDR1 SGHDT, CDR2 YYEEEE. Trimming took off 0 bases at V and 7 bases at J, with 7 bases between the two ends. The CDR3 protein is CASSLAGSEKLFF. The DNA of the CDR3 is TGTGCCAGCAGCTTGGCTGGTAGTGAAAAACTGTTTTTT.

The rearrangement links TRBV7-8 to TRBJ1-1; 9 bases match TRBD1. Trimming cost V 5 bases and J 2 bases; bases outside gene matches: 3. The CDR3 has 14 amino acids. CDR1 SGHVS and CDR2 FQNEAQ come from the germline V gene. For the CDR3, the DNA is TGTGCCAGCAGCATACAGGGGGCTAACACTGAAGCTTTCTTT. Its translation is CASSIQGANTEAFF.

The chain employs TRBV11-3 and TRBJ2-5; TRBD2 aligns across 9 bases. This CDR3 is built from 15 residues. Germline V gene lookup returns CDR1 SGHNT and CDR2 YENEEA. Germline trimming cut 1 base from V and 1 base from J; bases unmatched to any gene: 1. CDR3 loop: CASSLGTSAQETQYF. The CDR3 nucleotides read TGTGCCAGCAGCTTAGGGACTAGCGCCCAAGAGACCCAGTACTTC.

CDR3 region: CAIMGEGDEQYF. Here the CDR3 DNA reads TGTGCCATCATGGGGGAGGGAGACGAGCAGTACTTC. The V and J genes are TRBV10-3 and TRBJ2-7; 7 nucleotides agree with TRBD2. V dropped 7 bases and J dropped 5; count of bases not matched to a gene: 5. There are 12 residues in the CDR3. Germline values: CDR1 ENHRY, CDR2 SYGVKD.

The chain couples TRBV28 to TRBJ2-1; no reliable D call. CDR1 MDHEN and CDR2 SYDVKM come from the germline V gene. The CDR3 is 12 amino acids. Between the trimmed V and J ends, which lost 4 bases and 8 bases, there was a span of 9 bases. This CDR3 reads CASSSPPDEQFF. CDR3 sequence (DNA): TGTGCCAGCAGTTCTCCCCCCGATGAGCAGTTCTTC.

The chain is built from TRBV5-6 and TRBJ2-5; D is perhaps TRBD1 (5 bases). Trimming left V 2 bases short and J 1 base short, with 6 bases between. Germline V gives CDR1 SGHDT, CDR2 YYEEEE. CDR3 length: 13 residues. Here the CDR3 reads CASSFDSQETQYF. DNA of the CDR3: TGTGCCAGCAGCTTTGACAGCCAAGAGACCCAGTACTTC.

The chain recombines TRBV30 with TRBJ2-7; 7 bases line up with TRBD1. This CDR3 contains 12 residues. CDR1 and CDR2 (germline): GTSNPN, SVGIG (reference sequence). V lost 3 bases to trimming and J lost 3 bases; unmatched junction nucleotides: 2. CDR3 bases: TGTGCCTGGAGCCACAGGGGCTACGAGCAGTACTTC. Translation gives CAWSHRGYEQYF.

The chain links TRBV6-1 to TRBJ2-7; TRBD2 matches at 8 bases. CDR3 length: 14 residues. V shed 6 bases and J 0 bases; nucleotides not matched to a gene: 4. Germline-derived CDR1 and CDR2 are MNHNS and SASEGT. DNA for the CDR3: TGTGCCAGCAGACTAGCGGAGAGCTCCTACGAGCAGTACTTC. This encodes CASRLAESSYEQYF.

The DNA of the CDR3 is TGTGCCTGGAGAGCGAACCTGTATGGCTACACCTTC. This translates into CAWRANLYGYTF. V gene TRBV30 combines with J gene TRBJ1-2; D is uncertain. Trimming pared 3 bases from V and 5 bases from J, leaving 10 bases between. The germline gives CDR1 GTSNPN, CDR2 SVGIG (reference sequence). The CDR3 has 12 amino acids.

In the case of this clone: Other nucleotide sequences from this sample produce the same CDR3. This chain links TRBV5-1 with TRBJ2-7; D might be TRBD1 (6 bases). This CDR3 has 13 amino acids. Deletions cut 4 bases from V and 1 base from J, with 9 bases between. Per the germline V gene, CDR1 is SGHRS and CDR2 is YFSETQ. The CDR3 loop reads CASSLTGSYEQYF. In DNA form, the CDR3 reads TGCGCCAGCAGCCTGACAGGTTCCTACGAGCAGTACTTC.

This clone appeared once. The rearrangement uses TRBV27 and TRBJ2-7; D gene uncertain. V was cut by 5 bases and J by 3 bases, with 5 bases left in between. From germline, CDR1 is MNHEY and CDR2 SMNVEV (reference sequence). CDR3 length: 11 residues. CDR3: CASSPGYEQYF. CDR3 nucleotide sequence: TGTGCCAGCAGTCCGGGCTACGAGCAGTACTTC.

The rearrangement links TRBV7-8 to TRBJ2-2; D might be TRBD1 (5 bases). The CDR3 loop spans 13 amino acids. Germline V gene sequence: CDR1 SGHVS, CDR2 FQNEAQ. Trimming took 2 bases from V and 6 from J, leaving 7 bases between them. The CDR3 reads CASSLWGAGELFF. DNA of the CDR3: TGTGCCAGCAGCTTATGGGGCGCCGGGGAGCTGTTTTTT.

The J gene is TRBJ2-1, the V gene TRBV14; 7 bases match TRBD1. This CDR3 region has 14 residues. The J segment lost 8 bases and the V segment lost 0 bases, leaving 4 bases of the junction unmatched. Per germline, CDR1 SGHDN and CDR2 FVKESK. DNA of the CDR3: TGTGCCAGCAGCCAAGAGACAGGGATGTATGAGCAGTTCTTC. Translated, it gives CASSQETGMYEQFF.

The V gene is TRBV6-5, the J gene TRBJ2-3; no clear D. The CDR3 loop spans 12 amino acids. V was trimmed by 5 bases and J by 2 bases, leaving 5 bases between them. Germline V gene lookup returns CDR1 MNHEY and CDR2 SVGAGI. CDR3 sequence: CASSQNTDTQYF. CDR3 DNA sequence: TGTGCCAGCAGTCAAAACACAGATACGCAGTATTTT.

This chain connects TRBV29-1 to TRBJ1-2; a possible D gene is TRBD1 (6 bases). The ends were cut back, 7 bases at V and 1 base at J, with 10 bases in the middle. The CDR3 length is 12 residues. Per germline, CDR1 SQVTM and CDR2 ANQGSEA. In DNA, the CDR3 is TGCAGCGGGGGGACAAATAACTATGGCTACACCTTC. Translation gives CSGGTNNYGYTF.

The V call is TRBV6-6, the J call TRBJ1-2; 7 bases match TRBD1. This CDR3 has 13 amino acids. V lost 6 bases and J lost 6; bases outside the gene matches: 7. The germline gives CDR1 MNHNY, CDR2 SVGAGI (reference sequence). CDR3: CASSITGDDGYTF. The DNA for the CDR3 is TGTGCCAGCAGCATCACAGGGGACGATGGCTACACCTTC.

The chain has TRBV2 and TRBJ1-5; the D gene is possibly TRBD1 (6 bases). The CDR3 has 12 amino acids. V lost 11 bases and J lost 7, with 15 bases in between. The germline V gene has CDR1 SNHLY and CDR2 FYNNEI. The CDR3 protein is CASGGARQPQHF. Written as DNA, the CDR3 is TGTGCCTCCGGGGGGGCTAGGCAGCCCCAGCATTTT. Variable domain in full (rest from reference TRBV2 and TRBJ1-5): EPEVTQTPSHQVTQMGQEVILRCVPISNHLYFYWYRQILGQKVEFLVSFYNNEISEKSEIFDDQFSVERPDGSNFTLKIRSTKLEDSAMYFCASGGARQPQHFGDGTRLSIL.